This record covers a single T cell receptor (beta chain). This sample was included in a study of OX40 agonist ivuxolimab in advanced cancers. Study as a whole: Those enrolled were approximately 87% male, with a mean age of roughly 60 years and ages from about 20 to 85. Partial responses were recorded for three patients, including one with hepatocellular carcinoma and two with cutaneous melanoma.

The data were produced by immunoSEQ multiplex PCR, yet TCRdb's version contains in-frame clones alone and is incomplete. The sample yields about 16,000 clones, more than 70% seen once. J gave up 4 bases and V 1 base, and 0 bases lay outside the gene matches. This CDR3 is built from 14 residues. From germline, CDR1 is SGHRS and CDR2 YFSETQ. The chain is built from TRBV5-1 and TRBJ1-4; the match to TRBD1 covers 8 bases. This TCR derives from an adult with an advanced solid tumor such as melanoma, head and neck, liver or kidney cancer. The sequencing used CD4+ or CD8+ T cells sorted from blood, collected in a trial of the OX40 agonist ivuxolimab. In DNA, the CDR3 is TGCGCCAGCAGCTTGACAGGGGGTAATGAAAAACTGTTTTTT. Residues: CASSLTGGNEKLFF.